This T cell receptor beta chain was identified during a study of blood T cell repertoires in COVID-19. Study background: T cells, B-cell-depleted T cells, or PBMCs supplied cDNA or gDNA.

TCRdb keeps only in-frame clones here, not all; method: immunoSEQ multiplex PCR. The sample yields approximately 390,000 clones, roughly 89% seen once. In its sample, this clone was seen once. Germline V lookup: CDR1 SGHVS, CDR2 FQNEAQ. The CDR3 sequence is 19 residues long. The V and J ends lost 5 bases and 6 bases, in that order; junction bases with no gene match: 23. The sequenced sample consisted of peripheral blood. The clonotype originates from a young man with active or convalescent COVID-19. The chain carries TRBV7-8 and TRBJ1-1; 8 nucleotides align to TRBD1. The CDR3 nucleotides are TGTGCCAGCAGCATTCGACCCGGACAGGGATTGGAACACGAGTCTGAAGCTTTCTTT. Translating it yields CASSIRPGQGLEHESEAFF. Variable domain in full (rest from reference TRBV7-8 and TRBJ1-1): GAGVSQSPRYKVAKRGQDVALRCDPISGHVSLFWYQQALGQGPEFLTYFQNEAQLDKSGLPSDRFFAERPEGSVSTLKIQRTQQEDSAVYLCASSIRPGQGLEHESEAFFGQGTRLTVV.